Below, one T cell receptor (beta chain) is given with its context. V was shortened by 7 bases and J by 5 bases, with 11 bases between the two germline ends. CDR3 size: 12 residues. The germline gives CDR1 SNHLY, CDR2 FYNNEI. Among the donors, all were healthy bone marrow donors. These data are taken from a study of cytomegalovirus exposure and HLA in healthy donors. PCR involved 60 Vbeta and 13 Jbeta primers. Produced via immunoSEQ multiplex PCR; TCRdb's table is partial and in-frame only. This table holds tens of thousands of clones, about four fifths found once. Sequencing input: PBMCs. The chain links TRBV2 to TRBJ1-2; D uncertain. This receptor was identified in a female donor in good health and CMV-seronegative. CDR3: CASTETHYGYTF. CDR3 nucleotides: TGTGCCAGCACCGAAACACATTATGGCTACACCTTC.